This T cell receptor beta chain comes out of a study of blood T cells in healthy people across ages. Alongside a J-beta primer mix, a sample-barcoded 5' primer served in a second PCR lasting about 7 to 11 cycles. TCRdb re-called the 5' RACE reads with MiXCR, one entry per CDR3 protein. The repertoire holds 1.5 million to 2 million distinct CDR3 sequences, with 28% as singletons. It was roughly 10 milliliters of peripheral blood that were drawn from each donor. Extractions gave at least 5.5 micrograms of total RNA per sample. With 5 bases removed from V and 0 bases from J, the gap between germline ends came to 11 bases. Germline V CDR1 and CDR2: MNHEY, SVGAGI. This CDR3 spans 15 amino acids. Overall study results and limits: In long-lived donors, naive CD4+ cell counts and diversity exceeded those of aged donors. Reliance upon unsorted PBMCs precluded definitive naive versus antigen-experienced comparison.

Details on this clonotype: Antigen: not known.

V is TRBV6-5 and J is TRBJ1-3; D is undetermined. The TCR sequence derives from a woman in her twenties or thirties in good health. Specimen: blood. The CDR3 bases are TGTGCCAGCAGTCTCCAGGCAGTCTCTGGAAACACCATATATTTT. It encodes CASSLQAVSGNTIYF.